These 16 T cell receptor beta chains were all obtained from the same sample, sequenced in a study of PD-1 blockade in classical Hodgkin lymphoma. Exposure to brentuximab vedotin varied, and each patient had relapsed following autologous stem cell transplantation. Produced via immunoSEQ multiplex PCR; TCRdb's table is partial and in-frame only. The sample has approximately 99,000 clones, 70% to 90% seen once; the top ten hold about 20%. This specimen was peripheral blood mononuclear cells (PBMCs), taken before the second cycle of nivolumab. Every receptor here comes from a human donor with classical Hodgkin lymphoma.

The CDR3: CASSLVGMEAFF. Here the CDR3 DNA reads TGTGCCAGCAGCTTGGTAGGGATGGAAGCTTTCTTT. The chain joins TRBV11-2 to TRBJ1-1; unclear D gene. The CDR3 has 12 residues. The germline V and J ends were trimmed by 3 bases and 8 bases, with 10 bases remaining between them. Germline lookup yields CDR1 SGHAT and CDR2 FQNNGV.

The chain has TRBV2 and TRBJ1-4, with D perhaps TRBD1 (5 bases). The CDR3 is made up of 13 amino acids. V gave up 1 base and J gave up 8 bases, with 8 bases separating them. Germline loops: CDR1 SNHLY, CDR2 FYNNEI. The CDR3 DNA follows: TGTGCCAGCAGTGAAGGTGGGGGGGAAAAACTGTTTTTT. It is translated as CASSEGGGEKLFF.

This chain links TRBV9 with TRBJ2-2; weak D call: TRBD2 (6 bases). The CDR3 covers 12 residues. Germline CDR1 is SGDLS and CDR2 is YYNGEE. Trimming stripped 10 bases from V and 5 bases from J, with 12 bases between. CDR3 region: CASGTFTGELFF. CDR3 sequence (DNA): TGTGCCTCGGGGACTTTTACCGGGGAGCTGTTTTTT.

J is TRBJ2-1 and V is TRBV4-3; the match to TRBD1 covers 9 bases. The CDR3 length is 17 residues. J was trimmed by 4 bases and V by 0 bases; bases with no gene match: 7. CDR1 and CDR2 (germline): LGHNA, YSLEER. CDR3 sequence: CASSQDGTGRRYNEQFF. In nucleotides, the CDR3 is TGCGCCAGCAGCCAAGATGGGACAGGGCGGAGGTACAATGAGCAGTTCTTC.

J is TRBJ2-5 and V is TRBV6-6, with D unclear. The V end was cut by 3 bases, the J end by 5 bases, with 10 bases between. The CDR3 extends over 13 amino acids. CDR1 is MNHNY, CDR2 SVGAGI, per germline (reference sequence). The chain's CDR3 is CASSYPQRETQYF. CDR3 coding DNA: TGTGCCAGCAGTTATCCTCAAAGGGAGACCCAGTACTTC.

CDR3 sequence reads: CASSRSGTNEKLFF. The CDR3 DNA reads as TGTGCCAGCAGCCGCTCGGGGACTAATGAAAAACTGTTTTTT. The chain is built from TRBV7-2 and TRBJ1-4, with D unclear. Germline CDR1 and CDR2: SGHTA and FQGNSA. This CDR3 has 14 amino acids. The V and J ends lost 5 bases and 2 bases respectively, with 9 bases between them.

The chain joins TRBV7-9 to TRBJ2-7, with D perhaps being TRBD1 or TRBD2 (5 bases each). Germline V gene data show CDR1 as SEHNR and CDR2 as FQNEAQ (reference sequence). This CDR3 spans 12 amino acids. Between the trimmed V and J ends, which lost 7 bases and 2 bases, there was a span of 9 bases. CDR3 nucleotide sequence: TGTGCCAGCATGGGGGAGCCCTACGAGCAGTACTTC. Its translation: CASMGEPYEQYF.

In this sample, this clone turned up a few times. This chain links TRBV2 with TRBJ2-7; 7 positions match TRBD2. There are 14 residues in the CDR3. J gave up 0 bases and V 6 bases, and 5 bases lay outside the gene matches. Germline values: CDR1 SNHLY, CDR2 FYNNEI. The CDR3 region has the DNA TGTGCCAGCAGACCGACTAGCAACTCCTACGAGCAGTACTTC. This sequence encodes CASRPTSNSYEQYF.

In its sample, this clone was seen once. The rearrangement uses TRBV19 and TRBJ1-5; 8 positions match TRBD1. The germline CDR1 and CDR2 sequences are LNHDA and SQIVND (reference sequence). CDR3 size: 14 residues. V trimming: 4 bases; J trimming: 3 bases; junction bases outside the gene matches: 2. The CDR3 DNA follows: TGTGCCAGTAGTACGACAGGGGCCAATCAGCCCCAGCATTTT. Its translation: CASSTTGANQPQHF. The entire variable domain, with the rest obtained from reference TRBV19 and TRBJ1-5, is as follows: DGGITQSPKYLFRKEGQNVTLSCEQNLNHDAMYWYRQDPGQGLRLIYYSQIVNDFQKGDIAEGYSVSREKKESFPLTVTSAQKNPTAFYLCASSTTGANQPQHFGDGTRLSIL.

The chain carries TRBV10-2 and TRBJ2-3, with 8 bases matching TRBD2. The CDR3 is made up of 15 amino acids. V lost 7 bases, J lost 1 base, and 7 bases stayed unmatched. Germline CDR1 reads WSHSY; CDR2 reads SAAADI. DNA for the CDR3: TGCGCCAGCACTCCGACTAGCGTTGGCACAGATACGCAGTATTTT. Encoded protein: CASTPTSVGTDTQYF.

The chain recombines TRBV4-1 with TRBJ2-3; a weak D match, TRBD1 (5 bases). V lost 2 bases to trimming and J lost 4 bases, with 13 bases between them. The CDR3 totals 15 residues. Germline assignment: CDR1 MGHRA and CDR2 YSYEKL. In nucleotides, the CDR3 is TGCGCCAGCAGCCAACTAGGGGAAAGGTCAGATACGCAGTATTTT. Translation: CASSQLGERSDTQYF.

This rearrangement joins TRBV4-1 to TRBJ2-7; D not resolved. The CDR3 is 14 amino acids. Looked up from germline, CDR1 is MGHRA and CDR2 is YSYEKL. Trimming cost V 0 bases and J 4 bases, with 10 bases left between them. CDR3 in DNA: TGCGCCAGCAGCCAAGATCGTGCAGAGTACGAGCAGTACTTC. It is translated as CASSQDRAEYEQYF.

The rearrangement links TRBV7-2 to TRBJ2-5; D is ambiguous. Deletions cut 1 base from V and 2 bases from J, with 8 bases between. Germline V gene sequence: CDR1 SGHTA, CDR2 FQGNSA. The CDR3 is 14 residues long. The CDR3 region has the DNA TGTGCCAGCAGCTTAGGACGAGGACAAGAGACCCAGTACTTC. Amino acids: CASSLGRGQETQYF.

CDR3 DNA sequence: TGTGCCAGTCGTGGAGGGGGGGCCAACGTCCTGACTTTC. This encodes CASRGGGANVLTF. The chain links TRBV6-5 to TRBJ2-6; tentatively, D is TRBD2 (6 bases). Trimming took 9 bases from V and 4 from J, leaving 10 bases between them. CDR3 length: 13 residues. Per the germline V gene, CDR1 is MNHEY and CDR2 is SVGAGI.

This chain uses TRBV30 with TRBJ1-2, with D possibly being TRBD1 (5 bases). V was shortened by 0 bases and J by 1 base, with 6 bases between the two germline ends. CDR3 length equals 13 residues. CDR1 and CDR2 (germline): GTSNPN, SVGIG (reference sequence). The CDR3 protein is CAWSVDSNYGYTF. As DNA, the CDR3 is TGTGCCTGGAGTGTAGACAGTAACTATGGCTACACCTTC.

The chain's CDR3 is CASSLLELRIGELFF. In DNA, the CDR3 is TGTGCCAGCAGCCTCCTCGAGCTACGGATCGGGGAGCTGTTTTTT. V gene TRBV4-2 combines with J gene TRBJ2-2; no clear D gene. With 4 bases removed from V and 7 bases from J, the gap between germline ends came to 16 bases. Germline loops: CDR1 LGHNA, CDR2 YNFKEQ. The CDR3 has 15 residues.